These 22 T cell receptor beta chains originate from one sample sequenced in a study of memory CD4+ T cells and cytomegalovirus serostatus. Single viable CD3+CD4+CD8-CD45RO+ cells were sorted as the memory CD4+ T cells. The repertoire was sequenced with immunoSEQ multiplex PCR; TCRdb's copy has only in-frame clones and lacks some. The sample includes 50,000 to 60,000 clones, approximately 80% of them seen just once. Sequencing was performed on memory CD4+ T cells from blood. All receptors derive from an adult in good health and CMV-seronegative.

The chain joins TRBV21-1 to TRBJ2-7; TRBD1 reflects the table's D call only, with no check against the DNA. TRBV21-1 is a pseudogene. This CDR3 is built from 13 residues. DNA of the CDR3: TGTGCCAGCAGCAGCCAGGGTCCCTACGAGCAGTACTTC. As protein: CASSSQGPYEQYF.

The CDR3 coding sequence is TGTGCCAGCAGCTTTTACGGGGCTAGCACAGATACGCAGTATTTT. It codes for CASSFYGASTDTQYF. The genes are TRBV7-2 and TRBJ2-3; D is possibly TRBD1 or TRBD2 (5 bases each). Germline V lookup: CDR1 SGHTA, CDR2 FQGNSA. Trimming pared 3 bases from V and 0 bases from J, leaving 10 bases between. The CDR3 is made up of 15 amino acids.

The V gene is TRBV5-1, the J gene TRBJ2-5, with a possible D match to TRBD2 (6 bases). V was cut by 2 bases and J by 2 bases, with 13 bases left in between. The length of the CDR3 is 15 residues. Germline V gene lookup returns CDR1 SGHRS and CDR2 YFSETQ. The CDR3: CASSLNTGVQETQYF. CDR3 coding DNA: TGCGCCAGCAGCTTAAACACGGGGGTACAAGAGACCCAGTACTTC.

The DNA for the CDR3 is TGTGCCAGCAGTTTTAGGGGGCTGAATACGCAGTATTTT. This codes for CASSFRGLNTQYF. The chain employs TRBV28 and TRBJ2-3, with 7 bases lining up with TRBD1. This CDR3 is built from 13 residues. V lost 3 bases to trimming and J lost 7 bases; unmatched junction nucleotides: 4. CDR1 is MDHEN and CDR2 is SYDVKM in the germline V gene.

The rearrangement links TRBV14 to TRBJ1-5, with TRBD1 as a possible D gene (6 bases). The CDR3 consists of 14 residues. Trimming shortened V by 6 bases and J by 4 bases, and 13 bases separated the two germline ends. The germline V gene has CDR1 SGHDN and CDR2 FVKESK. CDR3 DNA: TGTGCCAGCAGTCCCGGAGGGGGGAATCAGCCCCAGCATTTT. The encoded protein is CASSPGGGNQPQHF.

The chain recombines TRBV7-2 with TRBJ2-1; D is unresolved. V lost 3 bases and J lost 4, with 4 bases in between. This CDR3 comprises 12 residues. In germline, CDR1 is SGHTA, CDR2 FQGNSA. The CDR3 DNA is TGTGCCAGCAGCTTTGCTTACAATGAGCAGTTCTTC. Translated: CASSFAYNEQFF. Supplemented by reference TRBV7-2 and TRBJ2-1, the full variable domain reads GAGVSQSPSNKVTEKGKDVELRCDPISGHTALYWYRQSLGQGLEFLIYFQGNSAPDKSGLPSDRFSAERTGGSVSTLTIQRTQQEDSAVYLCASSFAYNEQFFGPGTRLTVL.

This sequence joins TRBV5-6 and TRBJ1-2; D remains ambiguous. With 0 bases removed from V and 4 bases from J, the gap between germline ends came to 10 bases. Germline-derived CDR1 and CDR2 are SGHDT and YYEEEE. The CDR3 has 14 residues. CDR3: CASSLGQVSYGYTF. In DNA, the CDR3 is TGTGCCAGCAGCTTGGGGCAGGTGAGCTATGGCTACACCTTC. Variable domain in full (rest from reference TRBV5-6 and TRBJ1-2): DAGVTQSPTHLIKTRGQQVTLRCSPKSGHDTVSWYQQALGQGPQFIFQYYEEEERQRGNFPDRFSGHQFPNYSSELNVNALLLGDSALYLCASSLGQVSYGYTFGSGTRLTVV.

The chain combines TRBV27 with TRBJ2-2; D gene ambiguous. The CDR3 contains 14 residues. Trimming stripped 3 bases from V and 5 bases from J, with 10 bases between. The germline V gene encodes CDR1 MNHEY and CDR2 SMNVEV (reference sequence). CDR3 region: CASSFRAGTGELFF. CDR3 DNA sequence: TGTGCCAGCAGTTTCCGAGCTGGGACCGGGGAGCTGTTTTTT.

In the case of this clone: One end of the junction fails to match germline, which may point to a read error. V gene TRBV6-1 combines with J gene TRBJ1-2; D remains unclear. The CDR3 length is 11 residues. CDR1 and CDR2 (germline): MNHNS, SASEGT. The CDR3 nucleotides read TGTGCCAGCAGTGAAGCGTATCTAAGGCACTTC. Its translation is CASSEAYLRHF.

DNA for the CDR3: TGTGCCAGCAGTTTCCGACAGGAGTATGGCTACACCTTC. This gives the protein CASSFRQEYGYTF. The chain is built from TRBV6-5 and TRBJ1-2; a possible D gene is TRBD1 (6 bases). The ends were cut back, 4 bases at V and 5 bases at J, with 11 bases in the middle. CDR3 length: 13 amino acids. From germline, CDR1 is MNHEY and CDR2 SVGAGI.

The CDR3 coding sequence is TGCGCCAGCAGTCCGAGTATAGCGGGCCTAGACGCAGATACGCAGTATTTT. It yields the protein CASSPSIAGLDADTQYF. The chain uses TRBV23-1 and TRBJ2-3, with TRBD2 matching 7 bases. TRBV23-1 is given ORF status, its function remaining uncertain. This CDR3 spans 17 amino acids. Trimming at V came to 4 bases and at J to 4 bases, leaving 14 bases not matched to a gene.

Only a few counts were recorded for this clone. The rearrangement uses TRBV7-2 and TRBJ1-2; no clear D gene. The CDR3 spans 16 residues. Trimming removed 1 base from V and 0 bases from J, with 12 bases in between. Per the germline V gene, CDR1 is SGHTA and CDR2 is FQGNSA. The CDR3 protein is CASSLGGGQTNYGYTF. The DNA for the CDR3 is TGTGCCAGCAGCTTAGGGGGAGGGCAGACTAACTATGGCTACACCTTC.

The V call is TRBV6-1, the J call TRBJ1-1, with 8 bases fitting TRBD1. Germline trimming cut 6 bases from V and 5 bases from J; bases unmatched to any gene: 11. The V gene's germline CDR1 is MNHNS and CDR2 SASEGT. The CDR3 is 15 residues long. DNA for the CDR3: TGTGCCAGCAGGGACAGGGCGGTAGAAAATACTGAAGCTTTCTTT. It specifies CASRDRAVENTEAFF.

The table lists this clone with a few counts. V gene TRBV6-5 combines with J gene TRBJ1-6; 7 positions agree with TRBD1. Germline values: CDR1 MNHEY, CDR2 SVGAGI. The CDR3 is 14 amino acids. The J segment lost 6 bases and the V segment lost 6 bases, leaving 5 bases of the junction unmatched. The CDR3, as DNA: TGTGCCAGCAGACGACAGGGCAGTAATTCACCCCTCCACTTT. As protein: CASRRQGSNSPLHF.

V gene TRBV7-9 combines with J gene TRBJ2-3; D is unresolved. V lost 5 bases, J lost 2 bases, and 11 bases lay in between. CDR1 is SEHNR and CDR2 is FQNEAQ in the germline V gene (reference sequence). The CDR3 is 14 residues long. The chain's CDR3 is CASSVLGFTDTQYF. The CDR3 DNA reads as TGTGCCAGCAGCGTCCTAGGGTTCACAGATACGCAGTATTTT.

The chain is built from TRBV5-4 and TRBJ2-5, with a weak D call TRBD2 (5 bases). CDR1 is SGHNT, CDR2 YYREEE, per germline (reference sequence). The CDR3 consists of 14 residues. Trimming took 3 bases from V and 5 from J, leaving 14 bases between them. CDR3 nucleotides: TGTGCCAGCAGCTCCGGGATGGCTCGGGAGACCCAGTACTTC. Translating it yields CASSSGMARETQYF.

The V call is TRBV12-5, the J call TRBJ1-5, with 7 bases identical to TRBD1. V was pared by 2 bases and J by 0 bases, with 13 bases of the junction left unmatched. The CDR3 is 19 amino acids. Germline loops: CDR1 LGHNT, CDR2 FRNRAP. Here the CDR3 reads CASGLYEAGGSDSNQPQHF. CDR3 sequence (DNA): TGTGCTAGTGGTTTGTACGAGGCAGGGGGGTCCGATAGCAATCAGCCCCAGCATTTT.

This chain joins TRBV2 and TRBJ2-1; D ambiguous. Trimming shortened V by 5 bases and J by 10 bases, and 6 bases separated the two germline ends. The CDR3 is 10 residues long. Germline loops: CDR1 SNHLY, CDR2 FYNNEI. The CDR3 loop reads CASSRREQFF. The CDR3 region has the DNA TGTGCCAGCAGTAGACGGGAGCAGTTCTTC.

The genes are TRBV4-3 and TRBJ1-1; D not resolved. CDR3 size: 13 residues. Trimming stripped 3 bases from V and 0 bases from J, with 5 bases between. CDR1 and CDR2 (germline): LGHNA, YSLEER. The CDR3 loop is CASSQQMNTEAFF. In DNA, the CDR3 is TGCGCCAGCAGCCAGCAGATGAACACTGAAGCTTTCTTT.

This chain connects TRBV10-3 to TRBJ1-6, with 10 bases aligning to TRBD1. V lost 7 bases, J lost 5 bases, and 5 bases stayed unmatched. Germline assignment: CDR1 ENHRY and CDR2 SYGVKD. There are 15 residues in the CDR3. CDR3 region: CAINAGTGDNSPLHF. The CDR3 nucleotides are TGTGCCATCAATGCTGGGACAGGGGATAATTCACCCCTCCACTTT.

The chain has TRBV23-1 and TRBJ1-1; TRBD1 matches at 8 bases. TRBV23-1 is identified as an open reading frame with a role that is uncertain. This CDR3 is built from 17 residues. Trimming cost V 6 bases and J 2 bases; bases outside gene matches: 14. The CDR3 protein is CASRQTRRGPKNTEAFF. The CDR3 nucleotides are TGCGCCAGCAGACAAACACGCAGGGGGCCTAAAAACACTGAAGCTTTCTTT.

The V call is TRBV7-9, the J call TRBJ2-5, with TRBD2 matching over 13 bases. This CDR3 has 17 amino acids. Germline CDR1 is SEHNR and CDR2 is FQNEAQ (reference sequence). V shed 4 bases and J 2 bases; nucleotides not matched to a gene: 7. CDR3: CASSSGTSGVFQETQYF. DNA for the CDR3: TGTGCCAGCAGCTCGGGGACTAGCGGGGTGTTTCAAGAGACCCAGTACTTC.